The 22 T cell receptor beta chains in this list originate from one sample, sequenced in a study of T cell changes during pregnancy in multiple sclerosis. Profiling relied on immunoSEQ multiplex PCR, and the TCRdb table lists in-frame clones only, not all of them. Of about 75,000 clones in the sample, more than 80% were seen once. The sample here was peripheral blood, taken in the first trimester of pregnancy. These receptors all stem from a female donor in good health, enrolled as a control in a pregnancy study.

The chain combines TRBV5-1 with TRBJ2-3; no reliable D call. Germline assignment: CDR1 SGHRS and CDR2 YFSETQ. This CDR3 contains 13 residues. Trimming left V 5 bases short and J 6 bases short, with 13 bases between. The CDR3 region has the DNA TGCGCCAGCAGAACCGAGACGGAGGATACGCAGTATTTT. Encoded protein: CASRTETEDTQYF. Full variable domain (rest looked up from reference TRBV5-1 and TRBJ2-3): KAGVTQTPRYLIKTRGQQVTLSCSPISGHRSVSWYQQTPGQGLQFLFEYFSETQRNKGNFPGRFSGRQFSNSRSEMNVSTLELGDSALYLCASRTETEDTQYFGPGTRLTVL.

Details on this clone: One end of the junction does not line up with germline, which may come from a read error. This CDR3 reads CASSWTGAVQETQYF. The CDR3 nucleotides are TGTGCTAGCAGCTGGACAGGGGCGGTACAAGAGACCCAGTACTTC. The V and J genes are TRBV7-7 and TRBJ2-5; 9 bases map to TRBD1. In germline, CDR1 is SSHAT, CDR2 FNYEAQ (reference sequence). The CDR3 totals 15 residues.

The rearrangement links TRBV11-2 to TRBJ2-7, with 10 positions matching TRBD1. Per the germline V gene, CDR1 is SGHAT and CDR2 is FQNNGV. J lost 3 bases, V lost 5 bases, and 7 bases had no gene match. The CDR3 spans 15 residues. CDR3 sequence: CASSLLTGGSYEQYF. The DNA for the CDR3 is TGTGCCAGCAGCCTCTTGACAGGGGGCAGCTACGAGCAGTACTTC.

The chain has TRBV6-5 and TRBJ2-3; 8 nucleotides line up with TRBD1. The CDR3 is 14 amino acids. Germline V gene sequence: CDR1 MNHEY, CDR2 SVGAGI. V trimming: 5 bases; J trimming: 1 base; junction bases outside the gene matches: 2. The CDR3 reads CASSVQGGTDTQYF. The DNA of the CDR3 is TGTGCCAGCAGTGTACAGGGGGGCACAGATACGCAGTATTTT.

The V gene is TRBV7-2, the J gene TRBJ2-3; possible D gene TRBD2, 5 bases. Trimming removed 5 bases from V and 3 bases from J, with 15 bases in between. Germline values: CDR1 SGHTA, CDR2 FQGNSA. CDR3 length equals 15 residues. This CDR3 reads CASSALAGTTDTQYF. In nucleotides, the CDR3 is TGTGCCAGCAGCGCTCTAGCTGGAACGACAGATACGCAGTATTTT.

The rearrangement uses TRBV27 and TRBJ1-2; TRBD1 agrees at 8 bases. The V gene's germline CDR1 is MNHEY and CDR2 SMNVEV (reference sequence). The CDR3 spans 14 residues. The ends lost 4 bases at V and 3 bases at J; junction bases unmatched: 4. The CDR3 region is CASSSQGAHYGYTF. The CDR3 coding sequence is TGTGCCAGCAGTTCCCAGGGGGCTCACTATGGCTACACCTTC.

The chain joins TRBV2 to TRBJ1-5, with TRBD1 as a possible D gene (6 bases). The CDR3 runs 14 residues. V dropped 4 bases and J dropped 6 bases, with 13 bases sitting between them. CDR1 and CDR2 from the germline V gene are SNHLY and FYNNEI. CDR3 coding DNA: TGTGCCAGCAGTGTAGACAGGACCACTCAGCCCCAGCATTTT. This sequence encodes CASSVDRTTQPQHF.

The chain carries TRBV6-4 and TRBJ2-3; no clear D. Germline V CDR1 and CDR2: MRHNA, SNTAGT. This CDR3 is 11 amino acids long. Trimming shortened V by 0 bases and J by 13 bases, and 8 bases separated the two germline ends. CDR3 in DNA: TGTGCCAGCAGTGACTCGAGTCGAAAGTATTTT. It yields the protein CASSDSSRKYF.

The rearrangement links TRBV2 to TRBJ2-1; a possible D gene is TRBD1 (6 bases). The CDR3 is 12 amino acids. From germline, CDR1 is SNHLY and CDR2 FYNNEI. The germline V and J ends were trimmed by 7 bases and 10 bases, with 14 bases remaining between them. The CDR3 sequence is CASIEGGWEQFF. As DNA, the CDR3 is TGTGCCAGCATCGAAGGGGGTTGGGAGCAGTTCTTC.

The rearrangement uses TRBV5-4 and TRBJ2-1; 12 nucleotides align to TRBD2. CDR3 length equals 16 residues. CDR1 SGHNT and CDR2 YYREEE come from the germline V gene (reference sequence). The V and J ends lost 4 bases and 5 bases, in that order; junction bases with no gene match: 7. CDR3 residues: CASSLAGGLGDNEQFF. The CDR3 nucleotides read TGTGCCAGCAGCCTAGCGGGAGGGCTAGGTGACAATGAGCAGTTCTTC. The full variable domain, in which reference TRBV5-4 and TRBJ2-1 provide the parts outside the CDR3, is ETGVTQSPTHLIKTRGQQVTLRCSSQSGHNTVSWYQQALGQGPQFIFQYYREEENGRGNFPPRFSGLQFPNYSSELNVNALELDDSALYLCASSLAGGLGDNEQFFGPGTRLTVL.

The chain uses TRBV6-5 and TRBJ1-1; a possible D gene is TRBD1 (5 bases). This CDR3 comprises 11 residues. Germline loops: CDR1 MNHEY, CDR2 SVGAGI. The V gene lost 10 bases and the J gene lost 5 bases, with 11 bases spanning the gap. CDR3 DNA: TGTGCCATAAAGGGGAGGACTGAAGCTTTCTTT. As protein: CAIKGRTEAFF.

The gene calls are TRBV5-1 and TRBJ2-5, with TRBD2 matching 14 bases. The CDR3 extends over 18 amino acids. V lost 2 bases and J lost 4; bases outside the gene matches: 10. Germline CDR1 and CDR2: SGHRS and YFSETQ. CDR3 sequence (DNA): TGCGCCAGCAGCTTCCGACTAGCGGGGGGGCGAGTTGGAGAGACCCAGTACTTC. Its translation: CASSFRLAGGRVGETQYF. Full variable domain (missing parts from reference TRBV5-1 and TRBJ2-5): KAGVTQTPRYLIKTRGQQVTLSCSPISGHRSVSWYQQTPGQGLQFLFEYFSETQRNKGNFPGRFSGRQFSNSRSEMNVSTLELGDSALYLCASSFRLAGGRVGETQYFGPGTRLLVL.

This chain connects TRBV6-4 to TRBJ1-4, with D hard to call. Germline loops: CDR1 MRHNA, CDR2 SNTAGT. This CDR3 is 14 amino acids long. The germline V and J ends were trimmed by 1 base and 0 bases, with 3 bases remaining between them. CDR3 sequence: CASSDWPTNEKLFF. CDR3 in DNA: TGTGCCAGCAGTGACTGGCCAACTAATGAAAAACTGTTTTTT.

The V call is TRBV19, the J call TRBJ1-2; D gene unclear. The CDR3 spans 13 residues. With 7 bases removed from V and 0 bases from J, the gap between germline ends came to 9 bases. Germline V gene data show CDR1 as LNHDA and CDR2 as SQIVND (reference sequence). CDR3: CASTVYPNYGYTF. The CDR3 DNA is TGTGCCAGTACGGTCTACCCTAACTATGGCTACACCTTC.

The chain combines TRBV7-2 with TRBJ2-1; TRBD2 matches 16 bases. CDR1 and CDR2 (germline): SGHTA, FQGNSA. The CDR3 runs to 17 residues. V shed 5 bases, J shed 6 bases, and the junction held 7 bases outside the gene matches. For the CDR3, the DNA is TGTGCCAGCAGCCCGGGACTAGCGGGGGGGAGGATCAATGAGCAGTTCTTC. It encodes CASSPGLAGGRINEQFF.

The genes are TRBV29-1 and TRBJ2-1; TRBD1 matches at 9 bases. The CDR3 consists of 16 residues. With V trimmed by 0 bases and J by 7 bases, 10 bases remained unmatched. Germline values: CDR1 SQVTM, CDR2 ANQGSEA. The CDR3 protein is CSVEDVPGQGVNEQFF. CDR3 DNA sequence: TGCAGCGTTGAAGATGTACCGGGACAGGGAGTGAATGAGCAGTTCTTC.

This chain's CDR3 is CASTFAGTTYEQYF. The CDR3, as DNA: TGTGCCAGCACCTTTGCGGGTACCACCTACGAGCAGTACTTC. The genes are TRBV11-2 and TRBJ2-7, with TRBD2 as a possible D gene (5 bases). Deletions cut 7 bases from V and 2 bases from J, with 15 bases between. The germline V gene has CDR1 SGHAT and CDR2 FQNNGV. The CDR3 has 14 amino acids.

The chain combines TRBV5-1 with TRBJ2-7; a possible D gene is TRBD1 (6 bases). The V gene lost 4 bases and the J gene lost 2 bases, with 16 bases spanning the gap. The CDR3 sequence is 15 residues long. The germline V gene has CDR1 SGHRS and CDR2 YFSETQ. CDR3 sequence reads: CASSGPGQTPYEQYF. The CDR3 coding sequence is TGCGCCAGCAGCGGCCCAGGACAGACGCCCTACGAGCAGTACTTC. Full variable domain (missing parts from reference TRBV5-1 and TRBJ2-7): KAGVTQTPRYLIKTRGQQVTLSCSPISGHRSVSWYQQTPGQGLQFLFEYFSETQRNKGNFPGRFSGRQFSNSRSEMNVSTLELGDSALYLCASSGPGQTPYEQYFGPGTRLTVT.

The rearrangement joins TRBV18 to TRBJ1-2; no firm D call. V lost 2 bases, J lost 3 bases, and 7 bases lay in between. CDR3 size: 13 residues. Germline CDR1 is KGHSH and CDR2 is LQKENI. The CDR3 spells CASSPSEDYGYTF. DNA for the CDR3: TGTGCCAGCTCACCATCGGAGGACTATGGCTACACCTTC.

V usage is TRBV5-6 and J usage is TRBJ1-1; 7 nucleotides align to TRBD1. Trimming cost V 1 base and J 0 bases; bases outside gene matches: 9. The CDR3 totals 17 residues. Germline assignment: CDR1 SGHDT and CDR2 YYEEEE. DNA of the CDR3: TGTGCCAGCAGCTTGCTGGGACAGCCCACCATGAACACTGAAGCTTTCTTT. This encodes CASSLLGQPTMNTEAFF.

This clone has just one count. The rearrangement uses TRBV6-5 and TRBJ1-2; D may be TRBD1 (5 bases). Germline V gene sequence: CDR1 MNHEY, CDR2 SVGAGI. V dropped 6 bases and J dropped 7 bases, with 12 bases sitting between them. CDR3 size: 12 residues. This CDR3 is CASSNRGFGYTF. Written as DNA, the CDR3 is TGTGCCAGCAGCAATAGGGGATTTGGCTACACCTTC.

The V call is TRBV2, the J call TRBJ2-5; TRBD1 agrees at 12 bases. In germline, CDR1 is SNHLY, CDR2 FYNNEI. This CDR3 is built from 18 residues. V dropped 5 bases and J dropped 0; count of bases not matched to a gene: 10. In DNA form, the CDR3 reads TGTGCCAGCAGTCACCGGGACAGGGGGCCCTCGTACCAAGAGACCCAGTACTTC. Protein: CASSHRDRGPSYQETQYF. Using reference TRBV2 and TRBJ2-5 for the parts outside the CDR3, the full variable domain is EPEVTQTPSHQVTQMGQEVILRCVPISNHLYFYWYRQILGQKVEFLVSFYNNEISEKSEIFDDQFSVERPDGSNFTLKIRSTKLEDSAMYFCASSHRDRGPSYQETQYFGPGTRLLVL.